The subject of this entry is one T cell receptor beta chain. Its target is unknown. Sample time point: blood from clinic visit 5 months post-surgery; TSC patient then seizure free. Only cases whose brain tissue showed the highest T cell transcript signatures were sequenced. Before surgery, patients took at least one anti-epileptic drug. These data originate in a study of brain T cells in children with intractable seizures. The table came from immunoSEQ multiplex PCR; TCRdb's copy has only in-frame clones and leaves some out. The sample includes 340,000 or so clones, about 93% seen only once; the top ten take around 6%. The germline V and J ends were trimmed by 2 bases and 10 bases, with 16 bases remaining between them. The CDR3 is 13 amino acids. Germline CDR1 SQVTM, CDR2 ANQGSEA. Findings and caveats of the study: Pre- and post-surgery blood differed in depth, so pre-surgery absences may be undersampling. HCMV serostatus was not known, and viral specificity came from CDR3 similarity only.

Sample: peripheral blood, taken less than 6 months after surgery. The sequence was collected from a boy under two years old with tuberous sclerosis and intractable seizures. This chain uses TRBV29-1 with TRBJ2-3; D perhaps matches TRBD1 (5 bases). This chain's CDR3 is CSVEQGKGNAQYF. CDR3 in DNA: TGCAGCGTTGAACAGGGAAAGGGAAATGCGCAGTATTTT.